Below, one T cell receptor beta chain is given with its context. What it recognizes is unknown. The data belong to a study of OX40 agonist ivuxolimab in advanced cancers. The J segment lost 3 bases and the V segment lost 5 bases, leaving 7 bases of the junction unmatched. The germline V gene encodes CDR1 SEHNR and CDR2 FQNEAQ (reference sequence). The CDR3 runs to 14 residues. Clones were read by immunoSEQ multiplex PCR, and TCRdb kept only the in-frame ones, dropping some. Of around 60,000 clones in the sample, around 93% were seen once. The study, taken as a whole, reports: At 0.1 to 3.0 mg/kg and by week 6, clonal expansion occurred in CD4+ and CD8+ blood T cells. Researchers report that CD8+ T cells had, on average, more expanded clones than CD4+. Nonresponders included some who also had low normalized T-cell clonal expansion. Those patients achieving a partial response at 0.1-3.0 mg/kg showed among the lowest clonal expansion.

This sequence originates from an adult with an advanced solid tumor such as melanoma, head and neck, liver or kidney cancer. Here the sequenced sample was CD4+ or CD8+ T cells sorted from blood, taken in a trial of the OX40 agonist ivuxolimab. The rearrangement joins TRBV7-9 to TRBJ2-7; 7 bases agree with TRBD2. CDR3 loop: CASSPGGMNYEQYF. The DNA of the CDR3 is TGTGCCAGCAGCCCCGGGGGGATGAACTACGAGCAGTACTTC.